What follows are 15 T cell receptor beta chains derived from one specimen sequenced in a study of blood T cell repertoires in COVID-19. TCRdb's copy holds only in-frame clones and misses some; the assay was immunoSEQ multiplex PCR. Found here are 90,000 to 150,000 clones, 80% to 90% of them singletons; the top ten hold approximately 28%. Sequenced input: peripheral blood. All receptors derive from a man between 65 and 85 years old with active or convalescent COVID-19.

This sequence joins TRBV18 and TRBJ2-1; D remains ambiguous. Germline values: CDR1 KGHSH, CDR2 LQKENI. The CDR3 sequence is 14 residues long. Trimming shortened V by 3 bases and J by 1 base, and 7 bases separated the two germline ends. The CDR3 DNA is TGTGCCAGCTCACCGACTGGTTCCTACAATGAGCAGTTCTTC. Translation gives CASSPTGSYNEQFF.

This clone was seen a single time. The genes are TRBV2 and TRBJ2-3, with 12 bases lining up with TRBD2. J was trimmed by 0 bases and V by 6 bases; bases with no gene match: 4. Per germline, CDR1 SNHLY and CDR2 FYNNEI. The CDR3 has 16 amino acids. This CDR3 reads CASSWTSGTSTDTQYF. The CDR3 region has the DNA TGTGCCAGCAGCTGGACTAGCGGGACTAGCACAGATACGCAGTATTTT.

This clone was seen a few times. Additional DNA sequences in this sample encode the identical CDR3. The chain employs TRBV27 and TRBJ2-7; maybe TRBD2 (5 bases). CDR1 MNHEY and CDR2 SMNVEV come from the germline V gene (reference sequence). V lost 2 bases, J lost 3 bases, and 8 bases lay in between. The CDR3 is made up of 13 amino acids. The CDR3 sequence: CASSLGRGYEQYF. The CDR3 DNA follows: TGTGCCAGCAGTTTAGGCCGGGGCTACGAGCAGTACTTC.

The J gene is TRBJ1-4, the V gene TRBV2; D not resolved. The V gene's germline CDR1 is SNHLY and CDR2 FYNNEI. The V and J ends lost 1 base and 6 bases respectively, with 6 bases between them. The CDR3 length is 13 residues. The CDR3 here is CASSEGRHEKLFF. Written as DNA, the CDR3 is TGTGCCAGCAGTGAAGGGAGGCATGAAAAACTGTTTTTT.

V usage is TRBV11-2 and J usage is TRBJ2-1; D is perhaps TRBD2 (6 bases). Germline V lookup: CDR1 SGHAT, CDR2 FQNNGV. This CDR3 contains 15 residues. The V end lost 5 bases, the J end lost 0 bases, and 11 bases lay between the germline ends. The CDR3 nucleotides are TGTGCCAGCAGCGGAGGGACGAGCTCCTACAATGAGCAGTTCTTC. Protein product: CASSGGTSSYNEQFF.

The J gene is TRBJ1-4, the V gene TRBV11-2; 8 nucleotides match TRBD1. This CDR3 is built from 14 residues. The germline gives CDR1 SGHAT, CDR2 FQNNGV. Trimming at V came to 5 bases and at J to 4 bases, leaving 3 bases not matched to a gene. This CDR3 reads CASSAGQDNEKLFF. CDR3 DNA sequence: TGTGCCAGCAGCGCGGGACAGGATAATGAAAAACTGTTTTTT. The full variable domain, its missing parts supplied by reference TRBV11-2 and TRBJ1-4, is EAGVAQSPRYKIIEKRQSVAFWCNPISGHATLYWYQQILGQGPKLLIQFQNNGVVDDSQLPKDRFSAERLKGVDSTLKIQPAKLEDSAVYLCASSAGQDNEKLFFGSGTQLSVL.

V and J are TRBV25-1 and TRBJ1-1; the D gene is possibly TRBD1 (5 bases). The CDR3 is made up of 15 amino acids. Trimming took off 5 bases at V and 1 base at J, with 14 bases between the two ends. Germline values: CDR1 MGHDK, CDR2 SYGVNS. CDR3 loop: CASSNPGSKNTEAFF. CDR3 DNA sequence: TGTGCCAGCAGTAACCCAGGGTCCAAGAACACTGAAGCTTTCTTT.

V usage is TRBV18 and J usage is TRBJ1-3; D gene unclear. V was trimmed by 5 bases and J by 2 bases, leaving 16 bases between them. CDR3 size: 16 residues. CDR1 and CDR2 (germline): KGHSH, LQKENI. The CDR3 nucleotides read TGTGCCAGCTCAAAGTCAGATCGACAAGCTGGAAACACCATATATTTT. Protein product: CASSKSDRQAGNTIYF.

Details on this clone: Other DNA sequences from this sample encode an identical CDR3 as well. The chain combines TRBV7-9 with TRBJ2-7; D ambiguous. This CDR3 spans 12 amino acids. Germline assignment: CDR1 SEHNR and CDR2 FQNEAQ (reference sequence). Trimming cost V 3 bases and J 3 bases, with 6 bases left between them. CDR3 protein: CASSLGDYEQYF. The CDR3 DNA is TGTGCCAGCAGCTTGGGCGACTACGAGCAGTACTTC.

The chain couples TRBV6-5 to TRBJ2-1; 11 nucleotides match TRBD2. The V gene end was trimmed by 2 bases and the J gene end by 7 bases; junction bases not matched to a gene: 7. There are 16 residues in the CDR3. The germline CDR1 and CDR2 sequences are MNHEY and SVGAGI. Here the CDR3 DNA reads TGTGCCAGCAGTTACGTACTAGCGGGAGCGGGAAATGAGCAGTTCTTC. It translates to CASSYVLAGAGNEQFF.

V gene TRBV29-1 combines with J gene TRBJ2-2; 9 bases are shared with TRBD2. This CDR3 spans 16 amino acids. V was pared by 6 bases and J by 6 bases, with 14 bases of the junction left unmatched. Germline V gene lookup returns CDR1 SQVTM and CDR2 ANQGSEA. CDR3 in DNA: TGCAGCGTGGAGGTAAGACTAGCGGAGGGGGCCGGGGAGCTGTTTTTT. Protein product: CSVEVRLAEGAGELFF.

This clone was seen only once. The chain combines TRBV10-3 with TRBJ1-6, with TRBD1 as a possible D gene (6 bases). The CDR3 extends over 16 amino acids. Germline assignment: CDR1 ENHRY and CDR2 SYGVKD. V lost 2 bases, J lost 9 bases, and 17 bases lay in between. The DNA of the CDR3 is TGTGCCATCAGTGAGACTTTACAGGGTCAAGGTTCACCCCTCCACTTT. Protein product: CAISETLQGQGSPLHF.

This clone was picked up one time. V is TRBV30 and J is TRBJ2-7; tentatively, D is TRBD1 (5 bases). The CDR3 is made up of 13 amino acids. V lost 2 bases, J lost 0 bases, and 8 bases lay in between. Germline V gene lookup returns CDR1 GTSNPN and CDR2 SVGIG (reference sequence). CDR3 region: CAWSRGTSYEQYF. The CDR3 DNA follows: TGTGCCTGGAGTAGGGGTACCTCCTACGAGCAGTACTTC. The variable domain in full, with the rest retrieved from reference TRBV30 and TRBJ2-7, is SQTIHQWPATLVQPVGSPLSLECTVEGTSNPNLYWYRQAAGRGLQLLFYSVGIGQISSEVPQNLSASRPQDRQFILSSKKLLLSDSGFYLCAWSRGTSYEQYFGPGTRLTVT.

CDR3 loop: CASSSRLGADTQYF. The CDR3 region has the DNA TGTGCCAGTAGTTCTCGTCTGGGAGCGGATACGCAGTATTTT. This rearrangement joins TRBV19 to TRBJ2-3, with D possibly being TRBD2 (5 bases). V was cut by 5 bases and J by 6 bases, with 15 bases left in between. This CDR3 contains 14 residues. Germline V gene data show CDR1 as LNHDA and CDR2 as SQIVND (reference sequence). The whole variable domain, remainder taken from reference TRBV19 and TRBJ2-3, is DGGITQSPKYLFRKEGQNVTLSCEQNLNHDAMYWYRQDPGQGLRLIYYSQIVNDFQKGDIAEGYSVSREKKESFPLTVTSAQKNPTAFYLCASSSRLGADTQYFGPGTRLTVL.

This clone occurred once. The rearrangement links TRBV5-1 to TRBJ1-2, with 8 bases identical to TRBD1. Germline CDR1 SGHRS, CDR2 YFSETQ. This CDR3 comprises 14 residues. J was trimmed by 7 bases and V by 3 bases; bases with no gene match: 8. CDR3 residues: CASSSGQGSSGYTF. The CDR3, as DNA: TGCGCCAGCAGCTCCGGACAGGGTTCATCTGGCTACACCTTC.